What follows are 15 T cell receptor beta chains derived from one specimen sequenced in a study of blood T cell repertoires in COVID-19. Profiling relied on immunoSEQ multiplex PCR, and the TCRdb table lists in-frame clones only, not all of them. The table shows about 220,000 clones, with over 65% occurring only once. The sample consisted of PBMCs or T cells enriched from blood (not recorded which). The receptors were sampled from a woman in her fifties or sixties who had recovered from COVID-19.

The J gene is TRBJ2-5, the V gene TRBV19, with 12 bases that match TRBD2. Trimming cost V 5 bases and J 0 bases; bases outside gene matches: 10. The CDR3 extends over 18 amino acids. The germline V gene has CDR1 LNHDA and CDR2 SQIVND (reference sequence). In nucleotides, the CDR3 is TGTGCCAGTAGTCATGGACTAGCGGGAAGTCAGTACCAAGAGACCCAGTACTTC. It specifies CASSHGLAGSQYQETQYF.

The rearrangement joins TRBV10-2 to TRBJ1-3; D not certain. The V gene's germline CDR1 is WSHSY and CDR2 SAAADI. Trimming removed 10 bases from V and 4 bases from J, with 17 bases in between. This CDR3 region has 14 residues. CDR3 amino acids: CATHLGVRGNTIYF. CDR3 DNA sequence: TGCGCCACCCATCTTGGAGTAAGAGGAAACACCATATATTTT.

The CDR3 is CASRLALSVAGNTIYF. The CDR3 coding sequence is TGTGCAAGTCGCTTAGCTTTGTCGGTTGCTGGAAACACCATATATTTT. The chain carries TRBV12-2 and TRBJ1-3. TRBV12-2 is listed as a pseudogene. The CDR3 is 16 amino acids.

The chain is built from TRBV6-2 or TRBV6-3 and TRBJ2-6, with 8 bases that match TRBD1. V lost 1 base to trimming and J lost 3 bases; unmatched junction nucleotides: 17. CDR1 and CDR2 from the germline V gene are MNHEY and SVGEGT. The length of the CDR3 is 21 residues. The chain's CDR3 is CASSYFSLATGEGFGANVLTF. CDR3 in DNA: TGTGCCAGCAGTTACTTCTCTTTAGCGACAGGGGAAGGATTTGGGGCCAACGTCCTGACTTTC.

The CDR3 DNA sequence: TGTGCCAGCAGTGAACGGGAAGGATACACTGAAGCTTTCTTT. Translation gives CASSEREGYTEAFF. This chain uses TRBV6-1 with TRBJ1-1; D gene unclear. The germline gives CDR1 MNHNS, CDR2 SASEGT. This CDR3 has 14 amino acids. V lost 2 bases and J 3 bases, leaving 10 bases between the germline ends.

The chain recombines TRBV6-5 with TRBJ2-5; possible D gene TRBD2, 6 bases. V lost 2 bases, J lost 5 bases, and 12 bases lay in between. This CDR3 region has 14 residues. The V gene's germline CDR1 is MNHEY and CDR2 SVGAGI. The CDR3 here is CASSYGGAAETQYF. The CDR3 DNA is TGTGCCAGCAGTTACGGAGGGGCAGCGGAGACCCAGTACTTC.

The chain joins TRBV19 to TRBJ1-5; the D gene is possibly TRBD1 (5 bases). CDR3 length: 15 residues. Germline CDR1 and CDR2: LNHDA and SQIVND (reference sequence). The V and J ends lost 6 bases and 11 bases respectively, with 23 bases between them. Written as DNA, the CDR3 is TGTGCCAGTAGATTGGAGGAGGGGCGCGGTCGGGCCCAGCATTTT. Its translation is CASRLEEGRGRAQHF.

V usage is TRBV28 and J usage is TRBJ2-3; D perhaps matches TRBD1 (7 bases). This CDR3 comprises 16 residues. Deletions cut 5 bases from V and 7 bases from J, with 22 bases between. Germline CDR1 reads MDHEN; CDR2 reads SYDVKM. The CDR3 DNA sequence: TGTGCCAGCAGTCTGCCCCGCGGGACAGAGTTTCATACGCAGTATTTT. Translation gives CASSLPRGTEFHTQYF.

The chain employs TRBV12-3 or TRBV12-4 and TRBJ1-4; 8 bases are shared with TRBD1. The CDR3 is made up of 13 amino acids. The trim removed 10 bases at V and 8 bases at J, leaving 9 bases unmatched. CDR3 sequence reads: CATTRGPGEKLFF. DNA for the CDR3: TGTGCCACCACCAGGGGGCCGGGGGAAAAACTGTTTTTT.

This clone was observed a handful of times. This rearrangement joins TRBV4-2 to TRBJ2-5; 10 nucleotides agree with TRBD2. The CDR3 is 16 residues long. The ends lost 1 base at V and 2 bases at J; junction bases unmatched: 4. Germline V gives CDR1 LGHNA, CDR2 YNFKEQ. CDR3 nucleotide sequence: TGTGCCAGCAGCCAAGCTAGCGGGGGAATTCAAGAGACCCAGTACTTC. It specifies CASSQASGGIQETQYF.

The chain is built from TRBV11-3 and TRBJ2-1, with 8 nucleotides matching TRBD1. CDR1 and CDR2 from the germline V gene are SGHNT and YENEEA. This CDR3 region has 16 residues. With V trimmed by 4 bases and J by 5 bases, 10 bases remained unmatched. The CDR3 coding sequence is TGTGCCAGCAGCTCGGGTGGGACAGGCGGAAACAATGAGCAGTTCTTC. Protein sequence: CASSSGGTGGNNEQFF.

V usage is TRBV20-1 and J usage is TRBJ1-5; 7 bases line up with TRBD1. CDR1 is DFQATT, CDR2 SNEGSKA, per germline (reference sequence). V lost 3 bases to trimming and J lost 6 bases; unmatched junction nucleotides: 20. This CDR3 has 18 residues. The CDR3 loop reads CSASSINILDRSSQPQHF. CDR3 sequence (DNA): TGCAGTGCTAGTTCCATTAATATTCTGGACAGGTCTAGTCAGCCCCAGCATTTT.

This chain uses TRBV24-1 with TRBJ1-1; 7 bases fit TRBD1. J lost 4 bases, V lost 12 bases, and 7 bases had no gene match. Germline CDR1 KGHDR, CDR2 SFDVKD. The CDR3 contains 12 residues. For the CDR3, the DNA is TGTGCCCCAGGGGGGAGGTGCACTGAAGCTTTCTTT. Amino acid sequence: CAPGGRCTEAFF.

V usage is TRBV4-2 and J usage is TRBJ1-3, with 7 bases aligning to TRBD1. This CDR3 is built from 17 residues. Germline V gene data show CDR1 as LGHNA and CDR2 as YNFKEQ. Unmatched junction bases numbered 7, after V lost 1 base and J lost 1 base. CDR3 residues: CASSQGKGTDSGNTIYF. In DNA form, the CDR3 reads TGTGCCAGCAGCCAAGGGAAGGGGACAGATTCTGGAAACACCATATATTTT.

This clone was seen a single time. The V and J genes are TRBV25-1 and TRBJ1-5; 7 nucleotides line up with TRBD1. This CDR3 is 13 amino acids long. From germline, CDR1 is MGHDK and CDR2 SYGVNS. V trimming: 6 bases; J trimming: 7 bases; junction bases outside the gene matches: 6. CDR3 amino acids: CASRGQDGQPQHF. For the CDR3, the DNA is TGTGCCAGCAGAGGACAGGACGGACAGCCCCAGCATTTT.